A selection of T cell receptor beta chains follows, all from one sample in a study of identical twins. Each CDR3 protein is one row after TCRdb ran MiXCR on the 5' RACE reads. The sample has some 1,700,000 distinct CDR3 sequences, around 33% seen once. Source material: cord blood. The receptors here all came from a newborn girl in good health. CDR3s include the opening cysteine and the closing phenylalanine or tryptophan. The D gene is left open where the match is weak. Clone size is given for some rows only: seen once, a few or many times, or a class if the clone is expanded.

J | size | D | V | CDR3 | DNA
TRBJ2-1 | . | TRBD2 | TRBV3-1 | CASSMGLASSYNEQFF | TGTGCCAGCAGCATGGGACTAGCGTCATCCTACAATGAGCAGTTCTTC
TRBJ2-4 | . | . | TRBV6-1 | CASSHTGFLAKNILYF | TGTGCCAGCAGCCACACAGGGTTTCTAGCCAAAAACATTCTGTACTTC
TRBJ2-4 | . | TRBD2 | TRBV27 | CASSFGRAGEQYF | TGTGCCAGCAGTTTCGGGAGGGCGGGTGAGCAGTACTTC
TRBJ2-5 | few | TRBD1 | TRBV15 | CATSADRGYGETQYF | TGTGCCACCAGCGCGGACAGGGGATACGGAGAGACCCAGTACTTC
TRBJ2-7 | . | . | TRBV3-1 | CASSQDLGAYEQYF | TGTGCCAGCAGCCAAGATCTAGGCGCGTACGAGCAGTACTTC
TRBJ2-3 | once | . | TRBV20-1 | CSARSGGPYTDTQYF | TGCAGTGCTAGATCGGGCGGGCCTTACACAGATACGCAGTATTTT
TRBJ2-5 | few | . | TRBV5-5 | CASSLKEGRETQYF | TGTGCCAGCAGCTTGAAGGAGGGGCGCGAGACCCAGTACTTC
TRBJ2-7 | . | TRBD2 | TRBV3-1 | CASSQKGGVYEQYF | TGTGCCAGCAGCCAAAAGGGAGGGGTCTACGAGCAGTACTTC
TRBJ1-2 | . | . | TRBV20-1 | CSARDRGRSNYGYTF | TGCAGTGCTAGAGATCGGGGCAGATCCAACTATGGCTACACCTTC
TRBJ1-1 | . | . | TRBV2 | CASSPPPTVMGTEAFF | TGTGCCAGCAGTCCTCCCCCGACAGTAATGGGCACTGAAGCTTTCTTT
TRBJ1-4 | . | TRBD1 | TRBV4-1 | CASSRTGEDEKLFF | TGCGCCAGCAGCCGGACAGGGGAGGATGAAAAACTGTTTTTT
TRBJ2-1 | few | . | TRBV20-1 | CSASSGVGFPYNEQFF | TGCAGTGCCAGCTCCGGGGTGGGGTTTCCCTACAATGAGCAGTTCTTC
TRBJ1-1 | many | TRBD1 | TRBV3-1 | CASSRQGTEAFF | TGTGCCAGCAGCCGACAGGGCACTGAAGCTTTCTTT
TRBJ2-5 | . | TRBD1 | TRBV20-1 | CSARDYRGQETQYF | TGCAGTGCTAGAGATTACAGGGGGCAAGAGACCCAGTACTTC
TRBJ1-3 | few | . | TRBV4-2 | CASSQDLIVSLSGNTIYF | TGTGCCAGCAGCCAAGATTTAATCGTCAGTCTCTCTGGAAACACCATATATTTT
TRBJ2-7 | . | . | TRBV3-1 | CASSQTSEQYF | TGTGCCAGCAGCCAGACTAGCGAGCAGTACTTC
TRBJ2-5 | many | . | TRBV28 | CASSLITAETQYF | TGTGCCAGCAGTTTAATAACCGCGGAGACCCAGTACTTC
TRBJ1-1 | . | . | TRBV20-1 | CSAQERQEAFF | TGCAGTGCCCAAGAGAGGCAAGAAGCTTTCTTT
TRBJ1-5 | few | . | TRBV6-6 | CASSYGDETRNQPQHF | TGTGCCAGCAGTTACGGGGACGAAACACGCAATCAGCCCCAGCATTTT
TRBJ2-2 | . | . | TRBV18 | CASSPRGAANTGELFF | TGTGCCAGCTCACCACGGGGGGCCGCGAACACCGGGGAGCTGTTTTTT
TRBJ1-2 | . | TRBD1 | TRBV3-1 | CASSQDPDRVYGYTF | TGTGCCAGCAGCCAAGACCCGGACAGGGTCTATGGCTACACCTTC
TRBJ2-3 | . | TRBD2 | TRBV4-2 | CASSQDAGGAADTQYF | TGTGCCAGCAGCCAAGATGCCGGGGGGGCGGCAGATACGCAGTATTTT